These T cell receptor beta chains were read from a single sample in a study of identifying expanded T cells in peripheral blood. Produced via immunoSEQ multiplex PCR; TCRdb's table is partial and in-frame only. Of 91,000 or so clones in the sample, 88% were seen once. The sequenced material came from blood. The receptors stem from a person aged 18 to 75 in good health. Both conserved end residues are part of each CDR3. A D gene is named only where the DNA matches it firmly. The size entry is marked missing in some rows and otherwise reads once, few, many or a size class.

v_call	j_call	d_call	clone_size	cdr3_aa	cdr3_nt
TRBV12-5	TRBJ1-1	NA	NA	CASGAGKQAFF	TGTGCTAGTGGAGCCGGGAAACAAGCTTTCTTT
TRBV23-1	TRBJ2-7	NA	NA	CASSQSGNPHEQYF	TGCGCCAGCAGTCAATCTGGGAACCCGCACGAGCAGTACTTC
TRBV10-1	TRBJ2-1	TRBD2	NA	CASSESKPSGDNEQFF	TGCGCCAGCAGCGAGTCGAAGCCTAGCGGGGACAATGAGCAGTTCTTC
TRBV11-3	TRBJ1-1	NA	NA	CASSFPIYLGDTEAFF	TGTGCCAGCAGCTTCCCCATCTACCTAGGGGACACTGAAGCTTTCTTT
TRBV7-9	TRBJ1-3	NA	NA	CASSLQSSGNTIYF	TGTGCCAGCAGCTTGCAGAGCTCTGGAAACACCATATATTTT
TRBV6-1	TRBJ1-6	NA	NA	CASGRSPLHF	TGTGCCTCCGGGCGTTCACCCCTCCACTTT
TRBV11-2	TRBJ2-2	NA	NA	CASSWAQGSGELFF	TGTGCCAGCAGCTGGGCCCAGGGTTCAGGGGAGCTGTTTTTT
TRBV11-1	TRBJ1-1	NA	NA	CASSSLPGQNTEAFF	TGTGCCAGCAGCTCCCTGCCAGGCCAGAACACTGAAGCTTTCTTT
TRBV7-2	TRBJ1-5	TRBD1	NA	CASSPTGTGYNQPQHF	TGTGCCAGCAGCCCGACCGGGACAGGGTACAATCAGCCCCAGCATTTT
TRBV10-2	TRBJ2-1	NA	NA	CASSDPVSDNEQFF	TGCGCCAGCAGTGACCCTGTTTCGGACAATGAGCAGTTCTTC
TRBV7-9	TRBJ2-7	TRBD2	NA	CASSLDLAGAYEQYF	TGTGCCAGCAGCTTAGACCTAGCGGGGGCCTACGAGCAGTACTTC
TRBV6-5	TRBJ1-6	NA	few	CASSRGYNSPLHF	TGTGCCAGCAGTAGGGGATATAATTCACCCCTCCACTTT
TRBV7-2	TRBJ2-3	NA	NA	CASSLWGTDTQYF	TGTGCCAGCAGCTTATGGGGCACAGATACGCAGTATTTT
TRBV11-2	TRBJ2-3	TRBD1	NA	CASSTRGYRGPDTQYF	TGTGCCAGCAGCACCAGAGGGTACAGGGGACCAGATACGCAGTATTTT
TRBV19	TRBJ2-7	NA	NA	CASSEDGTLYYEQYF	TGTGCCAGTAGTGAAGACGGGACACTATACTACGAGCAGTACTTC
TRBV29-1	TRBJ1-1	NA	NA	CSVGGAYVSTEAFF	TGCAGCGTTGGTGGGGCGTATGTATCCACTGAAGCTTTCTTT
TRBV4-3	TRBJ2-1	NA	NA	CASSQDTQRGDGAYNEQFF	TGCGCCAGCAGCCAGGACACCCAAAGAGGGGACGGGGCCTACAATGAGCAGTTCTTC
TRBV18	TRBJ2-7	NA	NA	CASSPLHEELSSYEQYF	TGTGCCAGCTCACCACTTCATGAGGAGCTCAGCTCCTACGAGCAGTACTTC
TRBV28	TRBJ2-2	TRBD1	NA	CASSLDRGNGELFF	TGTGCCAGCAGTCTGGACAGGGGGAACGGGGAGCTGTTTTTT
TRBV19	TRBJ2-2	NA	NA	CASSIGSANTGELFF	TGTGCCAGTAGTATCGGTAGCGCGAACACCGGGGAGCTGTTTTTT
TRBV4-1	TRBJ1-5	NA	NA	CASSRIAGLSRSNQPQHF	TGCGCCAGCAGCCGGATCGCGGGCCTTTCGAGGAGCAATCAGCCCCAGCATTTT
TRBV29-1	TRBJ2-1	TRBD2	NA	CSVATSGSYNEQFF	TGCAGCGTTGCAACTAGCGGCTCCTACAATGAGCAGTTCTTC
TRBV19	TRBJ1-5	NA	NA	CASTENSGSLNQPQHF	TGTGCCAGTACCGAGAACTCAGGCAGCCTCAATCAGCCCCAGCATTTT
TRBV4-2	TRBJ2-3	TRBD2	NA	CASSQEAGTSGAGPTDTQYF	TGTGCCAGCAGCCAGGAAGCCGGGACTAGCGGGGCCGGACCCACAGATACGCAGTATTTT
TRBV30	TRBJ1-1	NA	NA	CAWSVRRDTEAFF	TGTGCCTGGAGTGTACGTAGGGACACTGAAGCTTTCTTT
TRBV4-3	TRBJ2-7	TRBD1	NA	CASSQDEGQGFNEQYF	TGCGCCAGCAGCCAAGATGAGGGACAGGGTTTCAACGAGCAGTACTTC
TRBV27	TRBJ2-6	TRBD2	NA	CASSLKLGLGRSGSGANVLTF	TGTGCCAGCAGTTTAAAATTGGGACTAGGTCGGTCCGGGTCTGGGGCCAACGTCCTGACTTTC
TRBV30	TRBJ2-3	NA	NA	CAWSPLVDTQYF	TGTGCCTGGAGTCCCCTAGTAGATACGCAGTATTTT
TRBV29-1	TRBJ1-2	NA	NA	CSVDLATYGYTF	TGCAGCGTTGACCTCGCAACCTATGGCTACACCTTC